The clone carrying this TCR beta chain was observed a few times. What it recognizes is unknown. V lost 2 bases to trimming and J lost 2 bases, with 7 bases between them. CDR1 and CDR2 from the germline V gene are SEHNR and FQNEAQ (reference sequence). The CDR3 covers 14 residues. The source of the sample is a study of blood T cells in healthy people across ages. Primed by a sample-barcoded 5' primer and a J-beta primer mix, a second PCR proceeded for 7 to 11 cycles. Every sample gave at least 2.5 million paired-end reads containing CDR3. MiXCR was run by TCRdb on the 5' RACE reads, yielding one entry per CDR3 protein. This table has 780,000 or so distinct CDR3 sequences, about 55% appearing once. Points from the study as a whole: Significant beta diversity loss was already apparent by age approximately 38, declining roughly linearly.

Sequences were obtained from blood. The rearrangement links TRBV7-9 to TRBJ2-1; either TRBD1 or TRBD2 may supply D (5 bases each). This receptor was taken from an elderly man in good health. The CDR3 coding sequence is TGTGCCAGCAGCTTATGGGGGACCTACAATGAGCAGTTCTTC. Its translation: CASSLWGTYNEQFF.